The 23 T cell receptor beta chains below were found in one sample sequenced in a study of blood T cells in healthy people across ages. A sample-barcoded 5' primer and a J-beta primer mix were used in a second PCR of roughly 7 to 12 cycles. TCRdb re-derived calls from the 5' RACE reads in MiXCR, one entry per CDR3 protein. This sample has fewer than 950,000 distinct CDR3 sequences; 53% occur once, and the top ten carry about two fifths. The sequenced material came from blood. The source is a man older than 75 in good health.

The CDR3 nucleotides are TGTGCCAGCAGCTTAGGAGACAGGATAAACACTGAAGCTTTCTTT. Residues: CASSLGDRINTEAFF. This sequence joins TRBV7-9 and TRBJ1-1, with a tentative D call TRBD1 (6 bases). V dropped 1 base and J dropped 2 bases, with 11 bases sitting between them. The CDR3 is 15 amino acids. Germline assignment: CDR1 SEHNR and CDR2 FQNEAQ (reference sequence).

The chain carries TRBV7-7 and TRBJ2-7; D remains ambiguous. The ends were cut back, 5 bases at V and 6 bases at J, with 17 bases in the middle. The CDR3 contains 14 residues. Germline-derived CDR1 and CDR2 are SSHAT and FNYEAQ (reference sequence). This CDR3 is CASSTDPTTPEQYF. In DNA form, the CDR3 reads TGTGCCAGCAGCACGGACCCGACAACACCCGAGCAGTACTTC.

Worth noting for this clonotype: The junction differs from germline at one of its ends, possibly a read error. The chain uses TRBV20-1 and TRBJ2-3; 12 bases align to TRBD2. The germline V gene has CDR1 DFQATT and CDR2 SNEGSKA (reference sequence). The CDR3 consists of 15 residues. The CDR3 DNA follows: TGCGGTGCTGCCTGGACTAGCGGGATGTCAGATACGCAGTATTTT. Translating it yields CGAAWTSGMSDTQYF.

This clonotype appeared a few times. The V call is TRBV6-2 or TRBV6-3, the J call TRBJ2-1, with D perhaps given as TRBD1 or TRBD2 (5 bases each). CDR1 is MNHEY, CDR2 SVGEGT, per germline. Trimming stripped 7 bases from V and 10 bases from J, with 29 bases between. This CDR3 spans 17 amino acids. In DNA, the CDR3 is TGTGCCAGCACCTCGGGGCGGCTGAACAAAGCGTCTGAAGAGCAGTTCTTC. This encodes CASTSGRLNKASEEQFF.

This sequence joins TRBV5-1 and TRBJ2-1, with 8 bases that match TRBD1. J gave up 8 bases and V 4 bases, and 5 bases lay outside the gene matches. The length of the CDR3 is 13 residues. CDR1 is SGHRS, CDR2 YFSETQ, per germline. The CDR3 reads CASSPDRVDEQFF. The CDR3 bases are TGCGCCAGCAGCCCGGACAGGGTCGATGAGCAGTTCTTC.

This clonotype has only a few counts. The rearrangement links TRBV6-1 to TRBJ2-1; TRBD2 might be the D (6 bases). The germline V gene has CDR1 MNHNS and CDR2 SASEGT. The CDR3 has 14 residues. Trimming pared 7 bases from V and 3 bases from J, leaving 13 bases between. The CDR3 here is CASTGVASYNEQFF. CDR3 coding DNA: TGTGCCAGCACGGGGGTAGCGAGCTACAATGAGCAGTTCTTC.

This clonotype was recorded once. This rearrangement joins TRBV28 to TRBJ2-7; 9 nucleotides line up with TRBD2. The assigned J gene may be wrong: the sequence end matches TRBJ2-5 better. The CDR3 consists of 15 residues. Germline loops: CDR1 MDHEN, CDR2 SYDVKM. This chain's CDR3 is CASRQPGLAGETQYF. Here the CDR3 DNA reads TGTGCCAGCAGACAACCGGGACTAGCAGGGGAGACCCAGTACTTC.

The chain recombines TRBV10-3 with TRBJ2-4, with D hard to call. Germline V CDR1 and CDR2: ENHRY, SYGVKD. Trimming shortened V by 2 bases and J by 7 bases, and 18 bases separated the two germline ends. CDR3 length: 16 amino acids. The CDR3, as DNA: TGTGCCATCAGTGAGCCAGCCGCGCAAAGGTTGAACATTCAGTACTTC. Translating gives CAISEPAAQRLNIQYF.

The CDR3 DNA follows: TGTGCCACCAGCAGCGGGACCGACTCAACTAATGAAAAACTGTTTTTT. Protein product: CATSSGTDSTNEKLFF. The chain joins TRBV15 to TRBJ1-4, with D tentatively TRBD1 (5 bases). The CDR3 length is 16 residues. The V gene's germline CDR1 is LNHNV and CDR2 YYDKDF (reference sequence). Trimming took 3 bases from V and 0 from J, leaving 11 bases between them.

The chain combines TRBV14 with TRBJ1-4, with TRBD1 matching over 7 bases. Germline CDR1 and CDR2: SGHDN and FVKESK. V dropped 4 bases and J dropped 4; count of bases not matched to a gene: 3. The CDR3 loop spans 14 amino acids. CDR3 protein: CASSRRGFNEKLFF. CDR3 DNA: TGTGCCAGCAGCCGCAGGGGGTTTAATGAAAAACTGTTTTTT.

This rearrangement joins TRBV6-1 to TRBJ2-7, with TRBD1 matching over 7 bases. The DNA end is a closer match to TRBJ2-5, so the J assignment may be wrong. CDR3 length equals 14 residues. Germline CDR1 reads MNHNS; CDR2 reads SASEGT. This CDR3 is CASTPNRQGGTQYF. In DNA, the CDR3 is TGTGCCAGCACCCCGAACCGACAGGGCGGGACCCAGTACTTC.

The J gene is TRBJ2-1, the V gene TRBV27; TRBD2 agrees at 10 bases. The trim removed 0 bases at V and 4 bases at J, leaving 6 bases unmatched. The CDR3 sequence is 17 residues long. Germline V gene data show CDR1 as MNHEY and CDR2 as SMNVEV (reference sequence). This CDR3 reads CASSLSSAGGLYNEQFF. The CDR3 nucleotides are TGTGCCAGCAGTTTATCCTCAGCGGGAGGGTTATACAATGAGCAGTTCTTC.

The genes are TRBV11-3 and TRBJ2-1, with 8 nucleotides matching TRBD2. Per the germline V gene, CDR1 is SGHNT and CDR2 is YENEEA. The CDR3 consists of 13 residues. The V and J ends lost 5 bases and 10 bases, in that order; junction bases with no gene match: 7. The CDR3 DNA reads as TGTGCCAGCAGCCCCGGAGCGGGGGCGGAGCAGTTCTTC. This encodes CASSPGAGAEQFF.

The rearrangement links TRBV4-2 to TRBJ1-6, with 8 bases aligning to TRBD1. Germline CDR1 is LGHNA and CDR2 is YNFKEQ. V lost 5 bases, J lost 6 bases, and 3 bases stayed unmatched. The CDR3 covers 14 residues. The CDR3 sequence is CASSDRGSNSPLHF. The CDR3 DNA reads TGTGCCAGCAGCGACAGGGGTAGTAATTCACCCCTCCACTTT.

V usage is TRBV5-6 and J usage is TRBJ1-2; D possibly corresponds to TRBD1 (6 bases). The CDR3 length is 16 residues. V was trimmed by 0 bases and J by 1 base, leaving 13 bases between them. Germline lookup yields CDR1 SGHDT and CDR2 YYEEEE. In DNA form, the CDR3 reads TGTGCCAGCAGCTTGGACCGGGGGCGAGATAACTATGGCTACACCTTC. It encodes CASSLDRGRDNYGYTF.

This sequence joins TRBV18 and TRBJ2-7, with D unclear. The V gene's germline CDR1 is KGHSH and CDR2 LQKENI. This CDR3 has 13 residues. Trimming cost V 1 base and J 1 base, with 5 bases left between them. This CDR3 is CASSPLESYEQYF. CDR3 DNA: TGTGCCAGCTCACCACTAGAATCCTACGAGCAGTACTTC.

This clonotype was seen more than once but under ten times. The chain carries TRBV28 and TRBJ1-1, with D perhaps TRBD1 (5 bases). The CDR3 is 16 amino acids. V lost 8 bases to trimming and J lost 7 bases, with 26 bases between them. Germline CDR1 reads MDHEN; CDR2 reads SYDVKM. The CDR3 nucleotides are TGTGCCAGCGCGTACCCTCGTAGGTCCGGACACCTTGAAGCTTTCTTT. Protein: CASAYPRRSGHLEAFF.

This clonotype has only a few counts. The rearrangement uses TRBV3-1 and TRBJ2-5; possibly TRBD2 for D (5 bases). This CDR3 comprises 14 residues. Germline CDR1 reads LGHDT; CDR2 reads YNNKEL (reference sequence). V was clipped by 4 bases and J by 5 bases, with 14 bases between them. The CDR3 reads CASSRPGPSETQYF. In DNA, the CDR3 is TGTGCCAGCAGCCGTCCAGGACCTAGCGAGACCCAGTACTTC.

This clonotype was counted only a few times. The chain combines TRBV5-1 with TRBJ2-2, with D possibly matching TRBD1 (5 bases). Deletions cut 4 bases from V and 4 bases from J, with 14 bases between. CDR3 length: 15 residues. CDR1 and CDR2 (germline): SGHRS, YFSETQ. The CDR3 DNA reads TGCGCCAGCAGCGGTCTTCAGGGAAGCACCGGGGAGCTGTTTTTT. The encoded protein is CASSGLQGSTGELFF. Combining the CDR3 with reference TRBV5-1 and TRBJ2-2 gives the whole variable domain KAGVTQTPRYLIKTRGQQVTLSCSPISGHRSVSWYQQTPGQGLQFLFEYFSETQRNKGNFPGRFSGRQFSNSRSEMNVSTLELGDSALYLCASSGLQGSTGELFFGEGSRLTVL.

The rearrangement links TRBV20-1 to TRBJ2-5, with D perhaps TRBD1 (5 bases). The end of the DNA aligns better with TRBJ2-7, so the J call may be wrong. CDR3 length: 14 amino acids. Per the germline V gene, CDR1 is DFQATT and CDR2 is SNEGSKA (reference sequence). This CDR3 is CSARDIARVNEQYF. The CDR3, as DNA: TGCAGTGCTAGAGATATAGCCAGGGTCAACGAGCAGTACTTC.

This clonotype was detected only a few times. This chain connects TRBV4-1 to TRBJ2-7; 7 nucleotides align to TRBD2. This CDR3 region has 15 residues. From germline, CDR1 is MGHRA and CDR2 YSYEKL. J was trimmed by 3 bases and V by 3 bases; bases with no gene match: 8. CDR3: CASSQRDGTNYEQYF. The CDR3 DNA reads TGCGCCAGCAGCCAGAGGGATGGGACTAACTACGAGCAGTACTTC.

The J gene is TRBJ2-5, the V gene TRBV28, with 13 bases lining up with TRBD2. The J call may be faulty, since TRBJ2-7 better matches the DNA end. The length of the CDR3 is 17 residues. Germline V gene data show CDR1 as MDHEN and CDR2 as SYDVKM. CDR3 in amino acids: CASSSLAGGPSGVEQYF. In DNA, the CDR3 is TGTGCCAGCAGTTCACTAGCGGGAGGGCCTTCGGGGGTCGAGCAGTACTTC.

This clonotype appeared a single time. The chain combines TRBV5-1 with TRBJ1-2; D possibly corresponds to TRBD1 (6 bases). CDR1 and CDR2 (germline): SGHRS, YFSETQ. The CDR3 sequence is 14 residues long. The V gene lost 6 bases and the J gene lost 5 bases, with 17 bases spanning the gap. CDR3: CASNPGGLEYGYTF. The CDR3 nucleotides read TGCGCCAGCAACCCGGGGGGCCTCGAGTATGGCTACACCTTC.